These 3 T cell receptor beta chains came from one sample sequenced in a study of lymphopenia after photon versus proton radiotherapy. Method: immunoSEQ multiplex PCR; TCRdb's copy keeps in-frame clones and lacks some. The repertoire includes 40,000 to 55,000 clones, approximately 92% of them detected once, and roughly 18% sits in the top ten. This material consisted of peripheral blood, taken from a patient treated with photon-based radiotherapy. The receptor set was obtained from a woman aged 35 to 49 with cholangiocarcinoma.

The chain combines TRBV30 with TRBJ1-6; D is unclear. CDR1 GTSNPN and CDR2 SVGIG come from the germline V gene (reference sequence). Trimming pared 0 bases from V and 7 bases from J, leaving 10 bases between. The CDR3 runs 14 residues. CDR3 in DNA: TGTGCCTGGAGTGTCAGCCGACCGAATTCACCCCTCCACTTT. Amino acids: CAWSVSRPNSPLHF.

The chain links TRBV19 to TRBJ1-1; D gene uncertain. The ends were cut back, 1 base at V and 1 base at J, with 4 bases in the middle. This CDR3 region has 13 residues. Germline V gene lookup returns CDR1 LNHDA and CDR2 SQIVND (reference sequence). The CDR3, as DNA: TGTGCCAGTAGTATAGGCAGGAACACTGAAGCTTTCTTT. Translation: CASSIGRNTEAFF.

This clone appeared a single time. This chain joins TRBV4-3 and TRBJ1-1; D is uncertain. This CDR3 is 13 amino acids long. Trimming removed 2 bases from V and 1 base from J, with 5 bases in between. Germline CDR1 is LGHNA and CDR2 is YSLEER. CDR3 DNA: TGCGCCAGCAGCCAAACAGCGAACACTGAAGCTTTCTTT. Encoded protein: CASSQTANTEAFF.